The 19 T cell receptor beta chains given below trace back to one sample, sequenced in a study of shared clonotypes between healthy human individuals. Clones were sequenced by immunoSEQ multiplex PCR, and TCRdb holds only the in-frame ones, with some missing. The sample shows about 1 million clones, 60% to 80% of them seen only once. Sequences were obtained from memory CD4+ T cells sorted from blood. This sample's subset: CD45RA-negative fraction. The source of these receptors is a man younger than 35 in good health.

This clone was seen a single time. The gene calls are TRBV4-1 and TRBJ1-5; D unclear. There are 16 residues in the CDR3. V lost 1 base and J 0 bases, leaving 10 bases between the germline ends. Germline CDR1 reads MGHRA; CDR2 reads YSYEKL. CDR3 residues: CASSQGKDYSNQPQHF. For the CDR3, the DNA is TGCGCCAGCAGCCAAGGGAAAGATTATAGCAATCAGCCCCAGCATTTT.

This chain joins TRBV6-6 and TRBJ2-3; a possible D gene is TRBD1 (5 bases). The CDR3 length is 13 residues. Between the trimmed V and J ends, which lost 8 bases and 1 base, there was a span of 10 bases. Germline assignment: CDR1 MNHNY and CDR2 SVGAGI (reference sequence). This CDR3 is CASHIQGTDTQYF. The CDR3 region has the DNA TGTGCCAGCCATATACAGGGCACAGATACGCAGTATTTT.

The chain carries TRBV27 and TRBJ1-2; 7 nucleotides match TRBD1. CDR3 length: 13 residues. V shed 7 bases and J 4 bases; nucleotides not matched to a gene: 6. Per the germline V gene, CDR1 is MNHEY and CDR2 is SMNVEV (reference sequence). For the CDR3, the DNA is TGTGCCAGCACCCCCAGGGGGGGCTATGGCTACACCTTC. This translates into CASTPRGGYGYTF.

This clone came up once. This chain connects TRBV5-8 to TRBJ2-7; the D is unclear. Deletions cut 2 bases from V and 6 bases from J, with 12 bases between. Germline V gene lookup returns CDR1 SGHTS and CDR2 YDEGEE. This CDR3 spans 13 amino acids. DNA of the CDR3: TGTGCCAGCAGCTTACGTTCTCCGGGCGAGCAGTACTTC. This sequence encodes CASSLRSPGEQYF. Variable domain in full (rest from reference TRBV5-8 and TRBJ2-7): EAGVTQSPTHLIKTRGQQATLRCSPISGHTSVYWYQQALGLGLQFLLWYDEGEERNRGNFPPRFSGRQFPNYSSELNVNALELEDSALYLCASSLRSPGEQYFGPGTRLTVT.

The J gene is TRBJ2-1, the V gene TRBV19; 8 bases align to TRBD2. V shed 2 bases, J shed 5 bases, and the junction held 5 bases outside the gene matches. The V gene's germline CDR1 is LNHDA and CDR2 SQIVND (reference sequence). This CDR3 is 15 amino acids long. This CDR3 is CASSISGRGDNEQFF. The CDR3 DNA reads as TGTGCCAGTAGTATAAGTGGGCGGGGGGACAATGAGCAGTTCTTC.

About this clone: This sample includes further DNA sequences coding for the same CDR3. The chain uses TRBV30 and TRBJ2-3; D ambiguous. CDR3 length: 14 residues. V dropped 2 bases and J dropped 1 base, with 10 bases sitting between them. Per germline, CDR1 GTSNPN and CDR2 SVGIG (reference sequence). In nucleotides, the CDR3 is TGTGCCTGGAGTTCCGGAAGGGGCACAGATACGCAGTATTTT. Translating gives CAWSSGRGTDTQYF.

The rearrangement joins TRBV9 to TRBJ2-5; possibly TRBD2 for D (6 bases). CDR1 and CDR2 from the germline V gene are SGDLS and YYNGEE. V lost 4 bases, J lost 4 bases, and 14 bases lay in between. CDR3 length equals 14 residues. For the CDR3, the DNA is TGTGCCAGCAGCTTACCCGGGACTTCAGAGACCCAGTACTTC. The encoded protein is CASSLPGTSETQYF.

This clone has just a few counts. This chain joins TRBV2 and TRBJ1-1; maybe TRBD1 (5 bases). The germline V gene encodes CDR1 SNHLY and CDR2 FYNNEI. This CDR3 comprises 17 residues. V lost 6 bases, J lost 2 bases, and 22 bases lay in between. This CDR3 is CASSALWQGILNTEAFF. The CDR3 coding sequence is TGTGCCAGCAGCGCCTTGTGGCAGGGAATATTAAACACTGAAGCTTTCTTT. Looking up the rest from reference TRBV2 and TRBJ1-1 gives the full variable domain: EPEVTQTPSHQVTQMGQEVILRCVPISNHLYFYWYRQILGQKVEFLVSFYNNEISEKSEIFDDQFSVERPDGSNFTLKIRSTKLEDSAMYFCASSALWQGILNTEAFFGQGTRLTVV.

This rearrangement joins TRBV7-2 to TRBJ1-2; D call uncertain. Germline V lookup: CDR1 SGHTA, CDR2 FQGNSA. The CDR3 has 14 residues. V was pared by 5 bases and J by 0 bases, with 10 bases between. The DNA for the CDR3 is TGTGCCAGCAGCCTCGGGCCCACTAACTATGGCTACACCTTC. This codes for CASSLGPTNYGYTF.

The J gene is TRBJ2-2, the V gene TRBV18, with D unclear. This CDR3 contains 12 residues. V was trimmed by 3 bases and J by 5 bases, leaving 4 bases between them. Germline V gene data show CDR1 as KGHSH and CDR2 as LQKENI. The CDR3 spells CASSPITGELFF. CDR3 nucleotides: TGTGCCAGCTCACCGATTACCGGGGAGCTGTTTTTT.

V is TRBV4-1 and J is TRBJ2-1; tentatively, D is TRBD1 (6 bases). The ends were cut back, 1 base at V and 7 bases at J, with 20 bases in the middle. This CDR3 spans 17 amino acids. CDR1 and CDR2 (germline): MGHRA, YSYEKL. For the CDR3, the DNA is TGCGCCAGCAGCCAAGGCGGACGGTTAGGGGGTAGGAATGAGCAGTTCTTC. It yields the protein CASSQGGRLGGRNEQFF.

This rearrangement joins TRBV7-9 to TRBJ2-5; D unclear. Near its end, the DNA agrees better with TRBJ2-7, so the J call may be wrong. The germline CDR1 and CDR2 sequences are SEHNR and FQNEAQ (reference sequence). This CDR3 region has 16 residues. This CDR3 reads CASSLRRPNRNDEQYF. The CDR3 DNA reads as TGTGCCAGCAGCTTACGCCGACCCAATCGCAATGACGAGCAGTACTTC.

The chain links TRBV6-1 to TRBJ2-7, with D possibly matching TRBD2 (6 bases). This CDR3 comprises 13 residues. Germline CDR1 is MNHNS and CDR2 is SASEGT. Trimming took off 7 bases at V and 2 bases at J, with 12 bases between the two ends. The CDR3 loop reads CASMRGSPYEQYF. The DNA of the CDR3 is TGTGCCAGCATGCGGGGATCCCCCTACGAGCAGTACTTC.

The chain couples TRBV10-3 to TRBJ2-3; D possibly corresponds to TRBD2 (6 bases). CDR3 length: 13 amino acids. V was pared by 11 bases and J by 4 bases, with 16 bases between. Germline V gene lookup returns CDR1 ENHRY and CDR2 SYGVKD. The CDR3 DNA sequence: TGTGCCTCCCGGGGCGGGGAGGCAGATACGCAGTATTTT. This gives the protein CASRGGEADTQYF.

J is TRBJ2-3 and V is TRBV7-2; D tentatively reads TRBD1 or TRBD2 (5 bases each). CDR3 size: 15 residues. The V and J ends lost 4 bases and 3 bases respectively, with 14 bases between them. Per germline, CDR1 SGHTA and CDR2 FQGNSA. CDR3 sequence: CASSSLGPGTDTQYF. As DNA, the CDR3 is TGTGCCAGCAGCTCCTTGGGACCGGGAACAGATACGCAGTATTTT.

The V call is TRBV11-3, the J call TRBJ2-2; possibly TRBD1 for D (5 bases). CDR3 length: 18 residues. CDR1 and CDR2 from the germline V gene are SGHNT and YENEEA. V lost 4 bases to trimming and J lost 3 bases, with 21 bases between them. The CDR3 nucleotides are TGTGCCAGCAGCTCGTCGGGTTTAGGGGCGGTAGACACCGGGGAGCTGTTTTTT. Translated, it gives CASSSSGLGAVDTGELFF.

This clone has only a few counts. This sequence joins TRBV27 and TRBJ2-7; D might be TRBD1 (6 bases). CDR3 length equals 14 residues. Trimming took off 5 bases at V and 1 base at J, with 12 bases between the two ends. Germline V gene lookup returns CDR1 MNHEY and CDR2 SMNVEV (reference sequence). CDR3 region: CASSQTGSSYEQYF. In DNA, the CDR3 is TGTGCCAGCAGTCAAACAGGGAGTTCCTACGAGCAGTACTTC.

This clone came up once. The rearrangement links TRBV6-6 to TRBJ2-4, with a tentative D call TRBD2 (5 bases). CDR3 size: 15 residues. V lost 6 bases and J 0 bases, leaving 12 bases between the germline ends. Per germline, CDR1 MNHNY and CDR2 SVGAGI (reference sequence). The CDR3 is CASRARSEAKNIQYF. CDR3 bases: TGTGCCAGCAGAGCCCGTAGCGAAGCCAAAAACATTCAGTACTTC.

V gene TRBV7-2 combines with J gene TRBJ2-7; D ambiguous. The CDR3 runs 14 residues. Germline V CDR1 and CDR2: SGHTA, FQGNSA. Trimming stripped 1 base from V and 3 bases from J, with 10 bases between. The CDR3 protein is CASSLVTRSYEQYF. The CDR3 DNA is TGTGCCAGCAGCTTAGTCACGAGGAGCTACGAGCAGTACTTC.